This T cell receptor beta chain was sequenced for a study of early T cells in non-severe SARS-CoV-2 infection. At the level of the study: The chains were unpaired, and the sequenced material was bulk RNA from unsorted whole blood. Study-wide results and caveats: CD4 and private specificities were missed by VDJdb matching, which favored anti-spike CD8 responses.

As part of library construction, unique molecular identifiers were attached to individual cDNA molecules. TCRdb called the 5' RACE reads again in MiXCR, with one record for every CDR3 protein. The table lists 45,000 to 70,000 distinct CDR3 sequences, around 10% of them singletons. There are 12 residues in the CDR3. V lost 6 bases and J lost 1, with 10 bases in between. Germline V gene data show CDR1 as DFQATT and CDR2 as SNEGSKA (reference sequence). As for this clonotype: Antigen unknown.

Sequenced material: whole blood. The V gene is TRBV20-1, the J gene TRBJ2-7, with D uncertain. This sequence originates from an adult who was a healthcare worker with PCR-confirmed SARS-CoV-2 infection or an uninfected control (not recorded which). CDR3 in DNA: TGCAGTGCAAAGCCCTATTCCTACGAGCAGTACTTC. It translates to CSAKPYSYEQYF.